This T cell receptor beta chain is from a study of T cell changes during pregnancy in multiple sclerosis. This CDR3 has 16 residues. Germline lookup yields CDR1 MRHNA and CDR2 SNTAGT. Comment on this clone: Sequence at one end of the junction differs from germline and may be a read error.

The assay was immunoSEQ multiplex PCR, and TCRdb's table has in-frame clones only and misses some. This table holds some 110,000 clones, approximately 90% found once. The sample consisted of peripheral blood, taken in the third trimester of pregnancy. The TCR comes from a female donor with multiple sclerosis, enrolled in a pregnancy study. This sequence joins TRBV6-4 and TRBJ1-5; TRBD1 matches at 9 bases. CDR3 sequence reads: CASSYSRDRVHQPQHF. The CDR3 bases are TGTGCCAGCAGTTACTCCCGGGACAGGGTTCATCAGCCCCAGCATTTT.